This T cell receptor beta chain was recovered during a study of T cells in localized non-small cell lung cancer. TCRdb's copy holds only in-frame clones and misses some; the assay was immunoSEQ multiplex PCR. The sample shows roughly 35,000 clones, around 93% of them seen only once. On this clone: No antigen is known for it.

After removal of 4 bases from V and 0 bases from J, the junction contained 12 bases not matched to a gene. The CDR3 contains 19 residues. Germline CDR1 is MNHNS and CDR2 is SASEGT. Study-wide results and limits: Adjacent uninvolved lung had the highest clonality, suggesting focused antigen responses.

Source: peripheral blood mononuclear cells, taken before any cancer treatment. The genes are TRBV6-1 and TRBJ2-1; 10 positions agree with TRBD2. This TCR was sampled from a female donor older than 55 with stage II lung adenocarcinoma. The CDR3 DNA reads as TGTGCCAGCAGTGGAACTAGCGGGAAGCAGAGGGACTCCTACAATGAGCAGTTCTTC. As protein: CASSGTSGKQRDSYNEQFF.